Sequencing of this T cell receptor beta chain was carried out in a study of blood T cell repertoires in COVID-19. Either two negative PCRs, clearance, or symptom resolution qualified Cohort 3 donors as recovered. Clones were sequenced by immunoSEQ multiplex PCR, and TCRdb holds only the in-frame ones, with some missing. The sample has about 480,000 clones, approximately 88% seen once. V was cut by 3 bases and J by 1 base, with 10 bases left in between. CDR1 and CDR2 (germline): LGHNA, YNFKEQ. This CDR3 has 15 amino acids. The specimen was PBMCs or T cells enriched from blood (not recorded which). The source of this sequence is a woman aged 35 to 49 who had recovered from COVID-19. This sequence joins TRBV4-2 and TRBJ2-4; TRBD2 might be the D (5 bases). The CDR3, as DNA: TGTGCCAGCAGCCACGGTGGCGGGGCCAAAAACATTCAGTACTTC. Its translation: CASSHGGGAKNIQYF.